This TCR beta chain was recorded in a study of blood T cell repertoires in COVID-19. Study overall: T cells, B-cell-depleted T cells, or PBMCs provided the cDNA or gDNA that served as material.

V lost 5 bases to trimming and J lost 5 bases, with 12 bases between them. The CDR3 runs 13 residues. Study processing details: Researchers report that nucleated cell counts were estimated from reference gene primer amplification. Profiling relied on immunoSEQ multiplex PCR, and the TCRdb table lists in-frame clones only, not all of them. That table furnishes V, J and clone size, whereas the DNA furnished D and trimming. The sample lists roughly 500,000 clones; 75% to 90% were seen once. This clone was observed a single time. Patients from Seattle were sampled longitudinally, starting during active infection.

The sequencing sample was made of peripheral blood. The chain has TRBV12-3 or TRBV12-4 and TRBJ2-5, with D possibly TRBD1 on 6 matching bases. The receptor was isolated from a man between 18 and 35 years old with COVID-19, enrolled during active disease. CDR3 loop: CASSTTGWETQYF. The CDR3 region has the DNA TGTGCCAGCAGTACAACAGGGTGGGAGACCCAGTACTTC.